Described below is a single T cell receptor beta chain sequence and its context. Its cognate antigen has yet to be identified. Within one base of it there is no much larger clone, and no base qualities were kept. The collaborating institutions used their own protocols to collect whole blood in K2EDTA tubes. For TCRbeta analysis, collaborators shipped samples in one of three forms: frozen whole blood, isolated PBMCs, or DNA extracted from either of those sample types. The sample belongs to a study of blood T cell repertoires in COVID-19 (dated by TCRdb to 2020 to 2021). Some background on the complete study: Collaborator samples came from the United States, Italy and Spain and covered acute and convalescent phases of COVID-19. The prospective study material was composed of cDNA or gDNA derived from T cells, B-cell-depleted T cells, or PBMCs. Subjects who had been exposed to COVID-19, were actively infected with it, or had recovered from it provided the deeply sampled blood TCRbeta repertoires that made up the dataset. A freely available public database, intended as a resource for researchers studying the immune response to SARS-CoV-2, is where the repertoires were released. The samples were drawn from two sources: the first 160 participants of the ongoing ImmuneRACE study, and over 950 subjects contributed by 6 global collaborators. A de-identified subject ID, COVID-19 status, age in years and sex were almost always included in the sample metadata. HLA class I and class II types, where available, came from metadata supplied by the sample provider rather than from assay-based typing.

The CDR3 covers 15 residues, taking in both the cysteine and the phenylalanine. Of the read, only the CDR3 DNA is kept; its 45 bases are in frame from base 1. Study-level results and caveats: How much clinical and demographic metadata was included differed by source and by participant, and the metadata was provided uncurated.

The immunoSEQ Assay, a bias-controlled multiplex PCR, was used to amplify TCRbeta CDR3 regions from genomic DNA. From the authors' description of their analysis: Nucleated cell counts per sample were estimated from amplification of reference gene primers within the assay. Sequence reads were collapsed and filtered to measure the absolute abundance of every unique TCRbeta CDR3 rearrangement. For each sample, productive Simpson clonality was calculated as the square root of Simpson's diversity index over productive rearrangements. The table comes from immuneACCESS by way of TCRdb, which keeps in-frame sequences with V and J called. Part of the clones is missing from these tables; in studies checked, under half for an unresolved V gene and the rest for unknown reasons. Clone size and the V and J calls come from that table; the DNA yielded D and trimming. The sample profile shows approximately 26,000 clones; about 89% of them were found once. The top ten clonotypes cover about 4.9% of the sample.

The chain couples TRBV21-1 to TRBJ2-7; TRBD1, the table's D call, was not compared with the DNA. TRBV21-1 is an annotated pseudogene. The sequence derives from a man between 65 and 85 years old with active COVID-19. The source material was peripheral blood. The CDR3 has the sequence CASSTETGPTYEQYF. The sequence in DNA is TGTGCCAGCAGCACGGAGACAGGTCCAACCTACGAGCAGTACTTC.